Listed here are 12 T cell receptor beta chains from one sample, sequenced in a study of T cell repertoires in cytomegalovirus infection. No antigen has been identified for these receptors. Via MiXCR, TCRdb re-called the reads, giving one row per CDR3 protein. In the table there are some 800,000 distinct CDR3 sequences, approximately 30% of which are singletons. The starting material was cultured CD8+ T cells from PBMCs, obtained from culture after CMV antigen stimulation. These receptors all stem from a human donor in good health (CMV status not recorded). Some clones in this sample may be carry-over from other donors' samples.

The chain links TRBV6-5 to TRBJ1-6, with TRBD1 matching 10 bases. CDR1 MNHEY and CDR2 SVGAGI come from the germline V gene. The CDR3 totals 15 residues. Losses at the gene ends were 2 bases for V and 6 bases for J; bases not matched to a gene: 1. CDR3 protein: CASSYGDRGNSPLHF. CDR3 nucleotides: TGTGCCAGCAGTTACGGGGACAGGGGTAATTCACCCCTCCACTTT.

The rearrangement joins TRBV2 to TRBJ1-4; D call uncertain. CDR1 SNHLY and CDR2 FYNNEI come from the germline V gene. The CDR3 has 12 residues. V was shortened by 6 bases and J by 3 bases, with 5 bases between the two germline ends. The CDR3 DNA follows: TGTGCCAGCAGAACAGCTAATGAAAAACTGTTTTTT. The encoded protein is CASRTANEKLFF.

The genes are TRBV7-8 and TRBJ1-5, with D maybe TRBD1 (5 bases). V was trimmed by 5 bases and J by 3 bases, leaving 14 bases between them. CDR3 length: 15 residues. The germline V gene encodes CDR1 SGHVS and CDR2 FQNEAQ. The CDR3 spells CASSPQAGLNQPQHF. In DNA, the CDR3 is TGTGCCAGCAGCCCCCAGGCAGGGCTCAATCAGCCCCAGCATTTT.

The V and J genes are TRBV7-9 and TRBJ1-1, with D perhaps matching TRBD1 (5 bases). Trimming pared 1 base from V and 6 bases from J, leaving 9 bases between. Germline CDR1 reads SEHNR; CDR2 reads FQNEAQ (reference sequence). The CDR3 has 13 amino acids. The CDR3 sequence: CASSLGGGAEAFF. DNA of the CDR3: TGTGCCAGCAGCTTAGGGGGGGGAGCTGAAGCTTTCTTT. The complete variable domain, with remaining parts taken from reference TRBV7-9 and TRBJ1-1, reads DTGVSQNPRHKITKRGQNVTFRCDPISEHNRLYWYRQTLGQGPEFLTYFQNEAQLEKSRLLSDRFSAERPKGSFSTLEIQRTEQGDSAMYLCASSLGGGAEAFFGQGTRLTVV.

This clonotype was seen many times. The genes are TRBV7-6 and TRBJ1-1; no clear D gene. CDR1 is SGHVS, CDR2 FNYEAQ, per germline. The V end lost 1 base, the J end lost 7 bases, and 10 bases lay between the germline ends. The CDR3 contains 13 residues. As DNA, the CDR3 is TGTGCCAGCAGCTTAGGGTTGAATAGTGAAGCTTTCTTT. Translated: CASSLGLNSEAFF. Full variable domain (outside the CDR3, taken from reference TRBV7-6 and TRBJ1-1): GAGVSQSPRYKVTKRGQDVALRCDPISGHVSLYWYRQALGQGPEFLTYFNYEAQQDKSGLPNDRFSAERPEGSISTLTIQRTEQRDSAMYRCASSLGLNSEAFFGQGTRLTVV.

There are a few counts of this clonotype. This sequence joins TRBV7-9 and TRBJ1-2; D unclear. Germline V CDR1 and CDR2: SEHNR, FQNEAQ (reference sequence). There are 15 residues in the CDR3. The V end lost 3 bases, the J end lost 1 base, and 12 bases lay between the germline ends. CDR3 nucleotides: TGTGCCAGCAGCTTGGGAGACGGAGTTAACTATGGCTACACCTTC. Protein: CASSLGDGVNYGYTF.

This clonotype was seen only once. This chain connects TRBV24-1 to TRBJ1-5; no reliable D call. Germline values: CDR1 KGHDR, CDR2 SFDVKD. V gave up 4 bases and J gave up 1 base, with 7 bases separating them. This CDR3 spans 14 amino acids. The CDR3 DNA reads as TGTGCCACCAGTGACACATTGAGCAATCAGCCCCAGCATTTT. Its protein is CATSDTLSNQPQHF.

V is TRBV6-2 or TRBV6-3 and J is TRBJ1-1; D is uncertain. The CDR3 extends over 15 amino acids. Germline CDR1 reads MNHEY; CDR2 reads SVGEGT. V lost 4 bases and J 3 bases, leaving 15 bases between the germline ends. As DNA, the CDR3 is TGTGCCAGCAGTTTCATCTTCGGCGGGGACACTGAAGCTTTCTTT. Its protein is CASSFIFGGDTEAFF.

The chain uses TRBV4-2 and TRBJ1-2, with a possible D match to TRBD1 (6 bases). The CDR3 has 17 residues. The V end lost 4 bases, the J end lost 8 bases, and 26 bases lay between the germline ends. Germline CDR1 and CDR2: LGHNA and YNFKEQ. The CDR3 spells CASSRTADGQGRGGYTF. The CDR3 DNA is TGTGCCAGCAGCCGAACCGCCGACGGGCAGGGGAGAGGAGGCTACACCTTC.

CDR3 sequence (DNA): TGTGCCAGCAGCCAGAGCGGGGGGGCCGTAGTTGAGCAGTTCTTC. Translated, it gives CASSQSGGAVVEQFF. The V and J genes are TRBV12-3 or TRBV12-4 and TRBJ2-1; 10 bases are shared with TRBD2. V shed 6 bases and J 9 bases; nucleotides not matched to a gene: 11. This CDR3 is built from 15 residues.

The chain links TRBV2 to TRBJ1-1; TRBD1 aligns across 7 bases. This CDR3 is built from 18 residues. The V segment lost 3 bases and the J segment 0 bases; nucleotides outside the gene matches: 13. The germline CDR1 and CDR2 sequences are SNHLY and FYNNEI. CDR3 amino acids: CASSDPLRQGTMNTEAFF. CDR3 coding DNA: TGTGCCAGCAGTGATCCGCTTCGACAGGGAACCATGAACACTGAAGCTTTCTTT. Together with reference TRBV2 and TRBJ1-1, the CDR3 gives the full variable domain: EPEVTQTPSHQVTQMGQEVILRCVPISNHLYFYWYRQILGQKVEFLVSFYNNEISEKSEIFDDQFSVERPDGSNFTLKIRSTKLEDSAMYFCASSDPLRQGTMNTEAFFGQGTRLTVV.

There are many counts of this clonotype. The chain joins TRBV6-5 to TRBJ2-1, with TRBD2 matching over 8 bases. Germline CDR1 reads MNHEY; CDR2 reads SVGAGI. The CDR3 has 15 amino acids. J was trimmed by 6 bases and V by 0 bases; bases with no gene match: 4. In DNA, the CDR3 is TGTGCCAGCAGTTACTCTTCTAGCGGGTCCAATGAGCAGTTCTTC. Its translation is CASSYSSSGSNEQFF.